Each of the 14 T cell receptor beta chains below was sequenced from the same sample in a study of cytomegalovirus exposure and HLA in healthy donors. A multiplex PCR was run with 60 Vbeta primers and 13 Jbeta primers. Data came from immunoSEQ multiplex PCR; TCRdb stores just in-frame clones and leaves some out. The data hold 95,000 to 100,000 clones, with 85% observed a single time. Sequenced: PBMCs. These receptor sequences come from a man aged 25 to 45 in good health and CMV-seronegative.

The sample holds a few counts of this clone. This chain uses TRBV5-6 with TRBJ1-4; D is undetermined. Trimming took off 3 bases at V and 0 bases at J, with 12 bases between the two ends. The V gene's germline CDR1 is SGHDT and CDR2 YYEEEE. The CDR3 is 16 residues long. The CDR3 DNA reads as TGTGCCAGCAGCTCCTCCTCAGGTGCAACTAATGAAAAACTGTTTTTT. Its protein is CASSSSSGATNEKLFF. Full variable domain (rest looked up from reference TRBV5-6 and TRBJ1-4): DAGVTQSPTHLIKTRGQQVTLRCSPKSGHDTVSWYQQALGQGPQFIFQYYEEEERQRGNFPDRFSGHQFPNYSSELNVNALLLGDSALYLCASSSSSGATNEKLFFGSGTQLSVL.

This clone has a single count. The chain carries TRBV9 and TRBJ1-1; no clear D gene. Trimming left V 0 bases short and J 1 base short, with 7 bases between. Germline loops: CDR1 SGDLS, CDR2 YYNGEE. The CDR3 sequence is 14 residues long. CDR3 amino acids: CASSVGGKNTEAFF. Here the CDR3 DNA reads TGTGCCAGCAGCGTAGGAGGCAAGAACACTGAAGCTTTCTTT.

This chain joins TRBV5-6 and TRBJ2-7; a weak D match, TRBD2 (6 bases). CDR3 size: 14 residues. Trimming removed 5 bases at V and 5 bases at J, with 17 bases between. Germline V lookup: CDR1 SGHDT, CDR2 YYEEEE. CDR3 in amino acids: CASRWRGGKNEQYF. The CDR3, as DNA: TGTGCCAGCAGGTGGCGGGGAGGAAAAAACGAGCAGTACTTC.

The V call is TRBV28, the J call TRBJ2-7, with D perhaps TRBD2 (6 bases). V lost 6 bases and J 0 bases, leaving 18 bases between the germline ends. This CDR3 region has 16 residues. The germline V gene has CDR1 MDHEN and CDR2 SYDVKM. The CDR3 DNA is TGTGCCAGCAGGACCGCTGGAGGGGCCAGCTCCTACGAGCAGTACTTC. Its protein is CASRTAGGASSYEQYF.

The V gene is TRBV30, the J gene TRBJ2-4; D might be TRBD2 (6 bases). Germline CDR1 is GTSNPN and CDR2 is SVGIG (reference sequence). The length of the CDR3 is 14 residues. V gave up 0 bases and J gave up 1 base, with 7 bases separating them. CDR3 sequence: CAWSVRGAKNIQYF. Written as DNA, the CDR3 is TGTGCCTGGAGTGTACGGGGGGCCAAAAACATTCAGTACTTC.

This clone was seen a few times. The chain carries TRBV11-3 and TRBJ2-3; 9 nucleotides align to TRBD2. CDR1 and CDR2 (germline): SGHNT, YENEEA. The CDR3 has 15 residues. The V gene end was trimmed by 1 base and the J gene end by 6 bases; junction bases not matched to a gene: 5. The CDR3 here is CASSLVAGGTDTQYF. The CDR3 region has the DNA TGTGCCAGCAGCTTAGTTGCGGGAGGGACCGATACGCAGTATTTT.

This clone was counted a single time. A junction boundary mismatches the germline segment, possibly from a read error. The J gene is TRBJ1-2, the V gene TRBV29-1; 10 nucleotides line up with TRBD1. The CDR3 runs 14 residues. From germline, CDR1 is SQVTM and CDR2 ANQGSEA. CDR3 coding DNA: TGCAGCGCTGAATCCGGGACAGGGGTCTTTGGCTACACCTTC. Residues: CSAESGTGVFGYTF. Based on the CDR3 plus reference TRBV29-1 and TRBJ1-2, the full variable domain is SAVISQKPSRDICQRGTSLTIQCQVDSQVTMMFWYRQQPGQSLTLIATANQGSEATYESGFVIDKFPISRPNLTFSTLTVSNMSPEDSSIYLCSAESGTGVFGYTFGSGTRLTVV.

V and J are TRBV29-1 and TRBJ2-5; 10 nucleotides agree with TRBD1. The V gene end was trimmed by 6 bases and the J gene end by 5 bases; junction bases not matched to a gene: 12. The V gene's germline CDR1 is SQVTM and CDR2 ANQGSEA. There are 15 residues in the CDR3. The CDR3 bases are TGCAGCGTCTCCCCCGGGACAGGGGTCTACGAGACCCAGTACTTC. As protein: CSVSPGTGVYETQYF. Variable domain in full (rest from reference TRBV29-1 and TRBJ2-5): SAVISQKPSRDICQRGTSLTIQCQVDSQVTMMFWYRQQPGQSLTLIATANQGSEATYESGFVIDKFPISRPNLTFSTLTVSNMSPEDSSIYLCSVSPGTGVYETQYFGPGTRLLVL.

This clone came up once. V and J are TRBV2 and TRBJ2-3, with 9 positions matching TRBD1. V lost 6 bases to trimming and J lost 5 bases; unmatched junction nucleotides: 0. Germline V gene sequence: CDR1 SNHLY, CDR2 FYNNEI. CDR3 length: 12 amino acids. The CDR3 is CASRDRGDTQYF. In DNA, the CDR3 is TGTGCCAGCAGGGACAGGGGAGATACGCAGTATTTT.

A few counts support this clone. The chain links TRBV7-2 to TRBJ2-7; 7 nucleotides line up with TRBD1. Looked up from germline, CDR1 is SGHTA and CDR2 is FQGNSA. V lost 1 base to trimming and J lost 4 bases; unmatched junction nucleotides: 4. There are 14 residues in the CDR3. CDR3: CASSLETGPYEQYF. The CDR3 DNA sequence: TGTGCCAGCAGCTTAGAGACAGGGCCTTACGAGCAGTACTTC.

The chain has TRBV10-3 and TRBJ1-1; D may be TRBD1 (5 bases). Germline assignment: CDR1 ENHRY and CDR2 SYGVKD. The CDR3 loop spans 15 amino acids. Deletions cut 8 bases from V and 3 bases from J, with 19 bases between. CDR3 loop: CAIRGGWGGDTEAFF. The CDR3 DNA sequence: TGTGCCATCCGGGGGGGTTGGGGAGGGGACACTGAAGCTTTCTTT.

V usage is TRBV7-2 and J usage is TRBJ1-6; D is ambiguous. V dropped 3 bases and J dropped 9 bases, with 18 bases sitting between them. Germline assignment: CDR1 SGHTA and CDR2 FQGNSA. The CDR3 consists of 16 residues. CDR3 DNA sequence: TGTGCCAGCAGCTTTGGTGGGCAACCCGCACGTTCACCCCTCCACTTT. Its protein product is CASSFGGQPARSPLHF.

This sequence joins TRBV9 and TRBJ2-3; D is undetermined. This CDR3 contains 14 residues. V gave up 0 bases and J gave up 2 bases, with 7 bases separating them. Germline CDR1 SGDLS, CDR2 YYNGEE. In DNA form, the CDR3 reads TGTGCCAGCAGCGTAGCTGGCAACACAGATACGCAGTATTTT. Residues: CASSVAGNTDTQYF. Full variable domain (remainder filled in from reference TRBV9 and TRBJ2-3): DSGVTQTPKHLITATGQRVTLRCSPRSGDLSVYWYQQSLDQGLQFLIQYYNGEERAKGNILERFSAQQFPDLHSELNLSSLELGDSALYFCASSVAGNTDTQYFGPGTRLTVL.

This clone was detected only once. This rearrangement joins TRBV4-1 to TRBJ1-2; the D is unclear. The CDR3 covers 17 residues. The germline V and J ends were trimmed by 1 base and 0 bases, with 15 bases remaining between them. The germline CDR1 and CDR2 sequences are MGHRA and YSYEKL. The CDR3 loop is CASSQGLRGQTNYGYTF. In DNA form, the CDR3 reads TGCGCCAGCAGCCAAGGGTTGAGAGGGCAAACTAACTATGGCTACACCTTC.